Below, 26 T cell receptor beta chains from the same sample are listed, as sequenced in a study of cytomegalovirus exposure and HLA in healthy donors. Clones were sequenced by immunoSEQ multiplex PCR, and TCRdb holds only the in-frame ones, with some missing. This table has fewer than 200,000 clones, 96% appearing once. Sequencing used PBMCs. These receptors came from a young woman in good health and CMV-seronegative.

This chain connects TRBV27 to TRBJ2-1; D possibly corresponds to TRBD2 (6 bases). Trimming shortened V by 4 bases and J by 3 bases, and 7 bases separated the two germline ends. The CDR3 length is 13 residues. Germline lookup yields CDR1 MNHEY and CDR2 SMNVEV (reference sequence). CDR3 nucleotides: TGTGCCAGCAGTTCGGGACTCTACAATGAGCAGTTCTTC. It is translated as CASSSGLYNEQFF.

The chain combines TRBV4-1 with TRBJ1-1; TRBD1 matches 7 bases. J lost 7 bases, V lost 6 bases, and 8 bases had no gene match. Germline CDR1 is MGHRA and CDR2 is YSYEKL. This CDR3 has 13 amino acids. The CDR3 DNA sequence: TGCGCCAGCAGGAACAGGGGAGGCGGTGAAGCTTTCTTT. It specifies CASRNRGGGEAFF.

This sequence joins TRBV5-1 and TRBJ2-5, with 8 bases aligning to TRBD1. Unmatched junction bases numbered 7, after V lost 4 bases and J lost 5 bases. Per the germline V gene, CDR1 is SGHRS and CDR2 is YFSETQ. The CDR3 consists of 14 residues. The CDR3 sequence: CASSDPGGSETQYF. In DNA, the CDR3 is TGCGCCAGCAGCGACCCAGGGGGCTCGGAGACCCAGTACTTC.

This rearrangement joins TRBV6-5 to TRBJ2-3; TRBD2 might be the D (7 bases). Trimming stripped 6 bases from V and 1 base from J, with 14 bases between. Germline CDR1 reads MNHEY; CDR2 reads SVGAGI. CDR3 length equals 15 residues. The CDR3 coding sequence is TGTGCCAGCAGGGACCCGGGGGGCGGCACAGATACGCAGTATTTT. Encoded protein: CASRDPGGGTDTQYF.

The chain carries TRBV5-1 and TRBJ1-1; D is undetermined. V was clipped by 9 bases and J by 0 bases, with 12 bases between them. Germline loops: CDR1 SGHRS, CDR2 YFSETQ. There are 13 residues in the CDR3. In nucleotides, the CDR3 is TGCGCCACGAGAGGGAACATGAACACTGAAGCTTTCTTT. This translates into CATRGNMNTEAFF.

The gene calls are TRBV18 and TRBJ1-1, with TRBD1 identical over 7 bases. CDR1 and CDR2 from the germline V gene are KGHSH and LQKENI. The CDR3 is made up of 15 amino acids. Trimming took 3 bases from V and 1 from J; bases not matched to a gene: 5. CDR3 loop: CASSPPGGGNTEAFF. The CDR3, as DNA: TGTGCCAGCTCACCCCCAGGGGGAGGGAACACTGAAGCTTTCTTT.

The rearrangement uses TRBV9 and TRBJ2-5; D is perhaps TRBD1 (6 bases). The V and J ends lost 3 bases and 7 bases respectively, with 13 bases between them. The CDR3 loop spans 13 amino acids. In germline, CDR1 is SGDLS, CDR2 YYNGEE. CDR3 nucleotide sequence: TGTGCCAGCAGCGGGAGTAAAGGGGGGACCCAGTACTTC. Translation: CASSGSKGGTQYF.

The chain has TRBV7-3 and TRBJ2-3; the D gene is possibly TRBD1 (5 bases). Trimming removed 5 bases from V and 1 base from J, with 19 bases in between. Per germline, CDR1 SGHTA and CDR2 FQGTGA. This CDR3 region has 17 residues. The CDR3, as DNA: TGTGCCAGCAGCCCCCCGCGCAGGGCCCCGGGCACAGATACGCAGTATTTT. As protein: CASSPPRRAPGTDTQYF. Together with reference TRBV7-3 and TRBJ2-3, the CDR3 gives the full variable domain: GAGVSQTPSNKVTEKGKYVELRCDPISGHTALYWYRQSLGQGPEFLIYFQGTGAADDSGLPNDRFFAVRPEGSVSTLKIQRTERGDSAVYLCASSPPRRAPGTDTQYFGPGTRLTVL.

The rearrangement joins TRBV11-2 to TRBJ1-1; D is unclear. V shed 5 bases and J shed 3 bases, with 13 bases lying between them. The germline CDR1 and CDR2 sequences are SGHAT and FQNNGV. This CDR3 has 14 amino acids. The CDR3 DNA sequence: TGTGCCAGCAGCCCCATGGGAGCGGACACTGAAGCTTTCTTT. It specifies CASSPMGADTEAFF. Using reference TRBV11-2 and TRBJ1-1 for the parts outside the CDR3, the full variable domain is EAGVAQSPRYKIIEKRQSVAFWCNPISGHATLYWYQQILGQGPKLLIQFQNNGVVDDSQLPKDRFSAERLKGVDSTLKIQPAKLEDSAVYLCASSPMGADTEAFFGQGTRLTVV.

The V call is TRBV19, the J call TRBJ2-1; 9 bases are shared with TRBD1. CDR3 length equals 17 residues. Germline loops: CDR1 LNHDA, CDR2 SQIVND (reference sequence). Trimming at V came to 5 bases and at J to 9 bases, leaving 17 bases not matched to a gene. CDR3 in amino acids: CASSDRGTGFPGGEQFF. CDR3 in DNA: TGTGCCAGTAGTGACCGTGGGACAGGGTTCCCGGGGGGTGAGCAGTTCTTC. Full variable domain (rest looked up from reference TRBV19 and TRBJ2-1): DGGITQSPKYLFRKEGQNVTLSCEQNLNHDAMYWYRQDPGQGLRLIYYSQIVNDFQKGDIAEGYSVSREKKESFPLTVTSAQKNPTAFYLCASSDRGTGFPGGEQFFGPGTRLTVL.

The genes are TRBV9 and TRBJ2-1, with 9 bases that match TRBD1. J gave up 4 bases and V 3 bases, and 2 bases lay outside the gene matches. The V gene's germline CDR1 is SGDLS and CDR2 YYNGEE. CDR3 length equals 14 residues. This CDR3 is CASSETGGYNEQFF. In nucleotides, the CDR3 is TGTGCCAGCAGCGAGACAGGGGGTTACAATGAGCAGTTCTTC.

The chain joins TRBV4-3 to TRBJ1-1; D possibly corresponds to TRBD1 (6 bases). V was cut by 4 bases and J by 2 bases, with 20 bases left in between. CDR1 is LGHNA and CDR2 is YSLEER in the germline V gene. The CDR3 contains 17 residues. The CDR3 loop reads CASSLTWGGPQNTEAFF. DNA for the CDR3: TGCGCCAGCAGCCTAACCTGGGGGGGGCCCCAAAACACTGAAGCTTTCTTT.

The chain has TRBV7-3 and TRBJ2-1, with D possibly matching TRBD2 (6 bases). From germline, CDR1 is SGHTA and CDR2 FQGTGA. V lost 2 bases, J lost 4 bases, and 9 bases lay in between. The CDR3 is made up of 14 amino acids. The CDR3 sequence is CASSLSGSYNEQFF. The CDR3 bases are TGTGCCAGCAGCTTATCCGGGAGTTACAATGAGCAGTTCTTC. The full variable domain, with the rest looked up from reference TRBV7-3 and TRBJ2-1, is GAGVSQTPSNKVTEKGKYVELRCDPISGHTALYWYRQSLGQGPEFLIYFQGTGAADDSGLPNDRFFAVRPEGSVSTLKIQRTERGDSAVYLCASSLSGSYNEQFFGPGTRLTVL.

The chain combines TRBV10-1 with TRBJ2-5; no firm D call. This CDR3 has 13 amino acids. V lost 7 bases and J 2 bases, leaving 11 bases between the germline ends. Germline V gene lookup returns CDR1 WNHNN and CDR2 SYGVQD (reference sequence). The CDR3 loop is CASTRWRQETQYF. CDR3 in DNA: TGCGCCAGCACGAGGTGGAGACAAGAGACCCAGTACTTC.

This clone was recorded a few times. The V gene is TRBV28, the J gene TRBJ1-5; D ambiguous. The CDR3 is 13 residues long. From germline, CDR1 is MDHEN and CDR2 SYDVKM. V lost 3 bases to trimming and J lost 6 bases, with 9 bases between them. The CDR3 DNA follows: TGTGCCAGCAGTTTCCGGTCTGGTCAGCCCCAGCATTTT. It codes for CASSFRSGQPQHF.

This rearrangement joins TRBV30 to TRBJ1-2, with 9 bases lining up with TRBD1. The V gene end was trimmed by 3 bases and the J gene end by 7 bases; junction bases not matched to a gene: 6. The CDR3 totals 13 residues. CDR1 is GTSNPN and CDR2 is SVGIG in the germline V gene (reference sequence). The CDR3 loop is CAWRGTGPLGYTF. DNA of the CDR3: TGTGCCTGGAGAGGGACAGGGCCTCTTGGCTACACCTTC.

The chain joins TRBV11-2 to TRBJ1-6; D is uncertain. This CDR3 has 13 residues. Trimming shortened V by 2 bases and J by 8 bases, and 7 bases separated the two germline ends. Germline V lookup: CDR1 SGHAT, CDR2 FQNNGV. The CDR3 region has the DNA TGTGCCAGCAGCTTAAACATCTATTCACCCCTCCACTTT. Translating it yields CASSLNIYSPLHF.

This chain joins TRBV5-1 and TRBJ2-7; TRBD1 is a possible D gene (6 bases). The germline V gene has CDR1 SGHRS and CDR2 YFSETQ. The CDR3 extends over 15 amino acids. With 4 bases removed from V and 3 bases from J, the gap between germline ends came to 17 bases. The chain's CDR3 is CASSPATNRVYEQYF. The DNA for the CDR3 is TGCGCCAGCAGCCCGGCGACGAACAGGGTCTACGAGCAGTACTTC.

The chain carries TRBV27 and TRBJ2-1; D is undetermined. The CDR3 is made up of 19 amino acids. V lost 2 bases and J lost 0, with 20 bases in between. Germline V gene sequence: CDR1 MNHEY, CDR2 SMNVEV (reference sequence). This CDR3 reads CASSLTGGPLSSSYNEQFF. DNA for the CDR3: TGTGCCAGCAGTTTAACCGGCGGCCCTCTATCTAGCTCCTACAATGAGCAGTTCTTC.

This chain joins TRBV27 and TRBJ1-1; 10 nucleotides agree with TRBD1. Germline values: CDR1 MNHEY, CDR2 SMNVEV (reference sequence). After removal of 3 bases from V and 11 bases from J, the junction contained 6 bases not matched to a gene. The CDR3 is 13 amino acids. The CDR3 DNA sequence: TGTGCCAGCAGTTTCTCCGGGACAGGGGAGGCTTTCTTT. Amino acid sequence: CASSFSGTGEAFF.

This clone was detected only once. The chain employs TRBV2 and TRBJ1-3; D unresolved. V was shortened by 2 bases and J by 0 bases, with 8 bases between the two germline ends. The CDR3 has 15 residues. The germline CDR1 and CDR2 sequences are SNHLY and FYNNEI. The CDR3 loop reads CASSELQRSGNTIYF. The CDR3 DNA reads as TGTGCCAGCAGTGAATTGCAGCGCTCTGGAAACACCATATATTTT.

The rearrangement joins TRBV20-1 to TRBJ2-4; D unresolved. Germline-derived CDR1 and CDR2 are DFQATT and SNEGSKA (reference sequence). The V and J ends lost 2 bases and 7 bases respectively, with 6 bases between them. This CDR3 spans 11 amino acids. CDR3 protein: CSARTQNIQYF. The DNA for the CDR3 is TGCAGTGCTAGAACCCAGAACATTCAGTACTTC.

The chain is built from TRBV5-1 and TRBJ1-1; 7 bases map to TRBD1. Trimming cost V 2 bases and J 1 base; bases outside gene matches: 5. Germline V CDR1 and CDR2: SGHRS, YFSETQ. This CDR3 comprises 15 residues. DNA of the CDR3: TGCGCCAGCAGCTTCACAGGGGCGGCGAACACTGAAGCTTTCTTT. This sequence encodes CASSFTGAANTEAFF.

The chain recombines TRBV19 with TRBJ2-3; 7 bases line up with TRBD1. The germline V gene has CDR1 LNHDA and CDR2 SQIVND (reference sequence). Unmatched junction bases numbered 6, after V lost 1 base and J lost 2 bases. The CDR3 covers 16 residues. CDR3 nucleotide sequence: TGTGCCAGTAGTATAGCACAGGGGTTATCCACAGATACGCAGTATTTT. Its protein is CASSIAQGLSTDTQYF.

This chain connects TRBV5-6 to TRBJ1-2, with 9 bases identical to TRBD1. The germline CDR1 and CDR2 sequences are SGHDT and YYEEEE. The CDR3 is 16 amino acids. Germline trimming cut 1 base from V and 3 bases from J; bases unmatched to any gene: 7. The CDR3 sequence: CASSLTGQGIDYGYTF. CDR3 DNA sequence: TGTGCCAGCAGCTTGACCGGACAGGGGATAGACTATGGCTACACCTTC.

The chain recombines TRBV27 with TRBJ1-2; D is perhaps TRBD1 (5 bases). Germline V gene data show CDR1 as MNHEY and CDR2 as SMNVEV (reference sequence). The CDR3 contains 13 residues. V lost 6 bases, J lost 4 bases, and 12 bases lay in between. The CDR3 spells CASRTGPFYGYTF. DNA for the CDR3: TGTGCCAGCAGAACAGGTCCCTTCTATGGCTACACCTTC.